The rows below give T cell receptor beta chains drawn from one sample of a study of regulatory T cells in long-lasting Graves disease. TCRdb used MiXCR to reprocess the multiplex PCR reads, holding one entry per CDR3 protein. This sample has about 460,000 distinct CDR3 sequences, with 14% found just once. These data also featured in a second study, about T cells in Graves' hyperthyroidism and ophthalmopathy.

Sequencing was performed on peripheral blood mononuclear cells (PBMCs), taken at new diagnosis, from a patient treated with antithyroid drugs. These receptors all stem from a woman in her 50s with Graves disease. Both conserved end residues are part of each CDR3. The D gene is left open where the match is weak. Clone sizes are given selectively: once, few, many, or a class where the clone is expanded.

d_call,v_call,cdr3_length,clone_size,j_call,cdr3_aa,cdr3_nt
.,TRBV28,15,many,TRBJ2-7,CASSLLTGRTYEQYF,TGTGCCAGCAGCCTCCTTACGGGGAGGACCTACGAGCAGTACTTC
.,TRBV30,13,many,TRBJ2-1,CAWSVGYIREQFF,TGTGCCTGGAGTGTAGGCTACATACGTGAGCAGTTCTTC
.,TRBV12-3/TRBV12-4,14,many,TRBJ2-2,CASSFDGATGELFF,TGTGCCAGCAGTTTTGACGGGGCCACCGGGGAGCTGTTTTTT
TRBD1,TRBV5-1,14,.,TRBJ1-4,CASSIGTDNEKLFF,TGCGCCAGCAGCATCGGGACAGATAATGAAAAACTGTTTTTT
.,TRBV5-1,17,.,TRBJ1-3,CASSLGPQGEAGNTIYF,TGCGCCAGCAGCTTAGGACCTCAGGGAGAGGCTGGAAACACCATATATTTT
.,TRBV4-2,16,few,TRBJ1-5,CASSQEYRQGNQPQHF,TGTGCCAGCAGCCAAGAATACAGGCAGGGGAATCAGCCCCAGCATTTT
TRBD1,TRBV27,18,.,TRBJ1-1,CASRPGTGIFKKNTEAFF,TGTGCCAGCAGGCCCGGGACAGGGATCTTTAAAAAGAACACTGAAGCTTTCTTT
TRBD1,TRBV5-1,14,few,TRBJ2-5,CASSHGRGQETRYF,TGCGCCAGCAGCCACGGTAGGGGGCAAGAGACCCGGTACTTC
.,TRBV28,14,many,TRBJ1-4,CASSPRGNNEKLFF,TGTGCCAGCAGTCCCCGAGGGAACAATGAAAAACTGTTTTTT
.,TRBV10-3,14,few,TRBJ2-7,CAISVGDGPYEQYF,TGTGCCATCAGTGTTGGGGACGGACCCTACGAGCAGTACTTC
.,TRBV10-2,13,few,TRBJ1-2,CASSEQGTYGYTF,TGCGCCAGCAGTGAGCAGGGGACCTATGGCTACACCTTC
TRBD1,TRBV4-1,16,few,TRBJ1-1,CASTHIPGQGTTEAFF,TGCGCCAGCACTCACATACCGGGACAGGGGACCACTGAAGCTTTCTTT
.,TRBV2,14,many,TRBJ1-5,CASSDRDNNQPQHF,TGTGCCAGCAGTGACCGGGACAACAATCAGCCCCAGCATTTT
.,TRBV19,15,few,TRBJ2-7,CASSMTGPRPYEQYF,TGTGCCAGTAGTATGACGGGGCCGCGGCCCTACGAGCAGTACTTC
.,TRBV6-9,14,.,TRBJ2-2,CASSYDADTGELFF,TGTGCCAGCAGTTACGATGCAGACACCGGGGAGCTGTTTTTT
.,TRBV5-5,14,.,TRBJ1-1,CASSPLWGNTEAFF,TGTGCCAGCAGCCCCCTGTGGGGAAACACTGAAGCTTTCTTT
.,TRBV28,13,many,TRBJ1-1,CASSNRGSDGAFF,TGTGCCAGCAGCAACCGCGGGTCCGATGGGGCTTTCTTT
.,TRBV12-3/TRBV12-4,14,many,TRBJ1-5,CASRQGGGNQPQHF,TGTGCCAGCAGACAGGGTGGGGGCAATCAGCCCCAGCATTTT
.,TRBV4-1,20,.,TRBJ2-1,CASSRGLLRGLVGARNEQFF,TGCGCCAGCAGCCGGGGTCTGCTACGTGGGCTAGTGGGAGCCCGCAATGAGCAGTTCTTC
.,TRBV18,14,.,TRBJ1-1,CASSPPTTGTEAFF,TGTGCCAGCTCACCGCCGACGACGGGCACTGAAGCTTTCTTT
.,TRBV20-1,14,many,TRBJ1-4,CSAPTEATNEKLFF,TGCAGTGCTCCGACTGAGGCAACTAATGAAAAACTGTTTTTT
.,TRBV9,16,.,TRBJ2-6,CASSVTVSSGANVPTF,TGTGCCAGCAGCGTGACAGTTAGCTCTGGGGCCAACGTCCCGACTTTC
TRBD2,TRBV7-9,17,many,TRBJ2-1,CASSLSSGRGGHNEQFF,TGTGCCAGCAGCTTATCTAGCGGGAGGGGAGGACACAATGAGCAGTTCTTC
.,TRBV18,12,many,TRBJ2-5,CASSPQEETQYF,TGTGCCAGCTCGCCGCAGGAGGAGACCCAGTACTTC
TRBD2,TRBV12-3/TRBV12-4,19,.,TRBJ2-1,CASSPSSSGPTSSYNEQFF,TGTGCCAGCAGTCCCAGTTCTAGCGGGCCGACAAGCTCCTACAATGAGCAGTTCTTC
TRBD2,TRBV12-3/TRBV12-4,15,many,TRBJ2-1,CASSQGLAGGPEQFF,TGTGCCAGCAGCCAGGGACTAGCGGGAGGGCCAGAGCAGTTCTTC
.,TRBV30,13,many,TRBJ1-1,CAWSVHPDTEAFF,TGTGCCTGGAGTGTACACCCCGACACTGAAGCTTTCTTT
.,TRBV19,14,.,TRBJ1-5,CASSMRSENQPQHF,TGTGCCAGTAGTATGAGGTCAGAGAATCAGCCCCAGCATTTT
.,TRBV7-6,14,few,TRBJ2-7,CASSLWVGTYEQYF,TGTGCCAGCAGCTTATGGGTTGGCACCTACGAGCAGTACTTC
.,TRBV7-9,14,many,TRBJ2-7,CASSLNAGIYEQYF,TGTGCCAGCAGCTTAAATGCGGGGATCTACGAGCAGTACTTC
.,TRBV25-1,17,many,TRBJ1-4,CASSFGRRREYNEKLFF,TGTGCCAGCAGTTTCGGACGGCGAAGGGAATATAATGAAAAACTGTTTTTT
TRBD1,TRBV7-6,15,.,TRBJ2-3,CASSNRQGGTDTQYF,TGTGCCAGCAGCAACAGACAGGGGGGGACAGATACGCAGTATTTT
.,TRBV11-2,15,many,TRBJ2-1,CASSLNFGTRNEQFF,TGTGCCAGCAGCTTAAATTTCGGGACTCGGAATGAGCAGTTCTTC
TRBD2,TRBV6-2/TRBV6-3,20,once,TRBJ2-3,CASSDLGLAGGSGNGDTQYF,TGTGCCAGCAGTGATTTGGGACTAGCGGGAGGTTCCGGGAACGGAGATACGCAGTATTTT
.,TRBV10-3,15,many,TRBJ1-1,CAISESTRGDTEAFF,TGTGCCATCAGTGAGTCGACCAGGGGCGACACTGAAGCTTTCTTT
TRBD2,TRBV3-1,17,many,TRBJ2-1,CASSQDLGLAGDNEQFF,TGTGCCAGCAGCCAAGATTTGGGACTAGCGGGAGACAATGAGCAGTTCTTC
.,TRBV2,13,many,TRBJ2-7,CASSERVDSEQYF,TGTGCCAGCAGTGAACGGGTAGACTCCGAGCAGTACTTC
TRBD2,TRBV27,16,many,TRBJ2-5,CASSLGLAGGGGTQYF,TGTGCCAGCAGTTTAGGACTAGCGGGAGGAGGCGGGACCCAGTACTTC
.,TRBV6-1,20,many,TRBJ1-5,CASSEGNWGRGKISNQPQHF,TGTGCCAGCAGTGAAGGGAATTGGGGGCGAGGAAAGATTAGCAATCAGCCCCAGCATTTT
.,TRBV20-1,13,.,TRBJ2-1,CSAIAAPYNEQFF,TGCAGTGCAATAGCGGCCCCCTACAATGAGCAGTTCTTC
.,TRBV20-1,13,many,TRBJ2-3,CSAPGALTDTQYF,TGCAGTGCTCCCGGGGCCCTCACAGATACGCAGTATTTT
.,TRBV28,15,few,TRBJ2-1,CASSFIWGGYNEQFF,TGTGCCAGCAGTTTTATCTGGGGTGGATACAATGAGCAGTTCTTC
.,TRBV10-3,15,many,TRBJ2-5,CAISERRDNQETQYF,TGTGCCATCAGTGAGCGCCGGGACAACCAAGAGACCCAGTACTTC
TRBD1,TRBV10-1,15,few,TRBJ2-2,CASSSGQENTGELFF,TGCGCCAGCAGTTCTGGACAGGAGAACACCGGGGAGCTGTTTTTT
.,TRBV20-1,16,many,TRBJ1-5,CSARDRGQGWLQPQHF,TGCAGTGCTAGAGATCGGGGGCAGGGGTGGCTTCAGCCCCAGCATTTT
.,TRBV5-6,14,many,TRBJ2-1,CASTWDASYNEQFF,TGTGCCAGCACCTGGGACGCCTCCTACAATGAGCAGTTCTTC
.,TRBV12-3/TRBV12-4,15,many,TRBJ2-2,CASSLGYGNTGELFF,TGTGCCAGCAGTTTAGGTTACGGGAACACCGGGGAGCTGTTTTTT
TRBD1,TRBV7-8,16,many,TRBJ2-1,CASTPKSGGFYNEQFF,TGTGCCAGCACCCCAAAGTCAGGGGGATTCTACAATGAGCAGTTCTTC